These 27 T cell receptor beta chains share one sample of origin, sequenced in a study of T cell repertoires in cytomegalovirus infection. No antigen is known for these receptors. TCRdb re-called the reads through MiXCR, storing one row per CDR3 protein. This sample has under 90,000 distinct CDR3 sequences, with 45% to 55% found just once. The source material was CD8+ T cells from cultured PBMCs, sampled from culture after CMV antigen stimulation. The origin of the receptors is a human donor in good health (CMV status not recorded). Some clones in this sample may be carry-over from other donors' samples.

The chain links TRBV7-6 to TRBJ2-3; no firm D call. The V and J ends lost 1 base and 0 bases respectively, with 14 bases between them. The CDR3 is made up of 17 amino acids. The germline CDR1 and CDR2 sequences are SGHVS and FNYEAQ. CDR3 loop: CASSLVTVLSSTDTQYF. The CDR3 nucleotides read TGTGCCAGCAGCTTAGTGACGGTGCTATCTAGCACAGATACGCAGTATTTT.

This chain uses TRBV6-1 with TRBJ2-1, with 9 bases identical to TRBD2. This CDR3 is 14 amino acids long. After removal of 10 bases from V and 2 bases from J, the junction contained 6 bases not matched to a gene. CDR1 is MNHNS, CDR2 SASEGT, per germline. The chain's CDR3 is CATLLAGTYNEQFF. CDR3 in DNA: TGTGCCACCCTCCTAGCGGGGACCTACAATGAGCAGTTCTTC.

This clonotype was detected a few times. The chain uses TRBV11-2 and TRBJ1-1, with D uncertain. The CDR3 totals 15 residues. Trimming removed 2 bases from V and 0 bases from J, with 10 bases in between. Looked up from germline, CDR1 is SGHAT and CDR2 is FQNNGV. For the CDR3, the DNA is TGTGCCAGCAGCTTATCGCACACTTTGAACACTGAAGCTTTCTTT. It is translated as CASSLSHTLNTEAFF.

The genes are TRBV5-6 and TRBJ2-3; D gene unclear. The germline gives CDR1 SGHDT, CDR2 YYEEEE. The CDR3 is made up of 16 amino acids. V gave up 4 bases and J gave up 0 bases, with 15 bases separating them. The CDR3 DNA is TGTGCCAGCAGCGACGACAAGAGGCTGAGCACAGATACGCAGTATTTT. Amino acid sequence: CASSDDKRLSTDTQYF.

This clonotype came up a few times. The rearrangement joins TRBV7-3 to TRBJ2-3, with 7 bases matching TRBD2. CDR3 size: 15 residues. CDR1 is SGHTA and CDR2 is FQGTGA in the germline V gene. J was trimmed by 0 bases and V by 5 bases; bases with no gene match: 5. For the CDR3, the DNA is TGTGCCAGCAGCCCTAGCGGATTTAGCACAGATACGCAGTATTTT. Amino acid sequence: CASSPSGFSTDTQYF.

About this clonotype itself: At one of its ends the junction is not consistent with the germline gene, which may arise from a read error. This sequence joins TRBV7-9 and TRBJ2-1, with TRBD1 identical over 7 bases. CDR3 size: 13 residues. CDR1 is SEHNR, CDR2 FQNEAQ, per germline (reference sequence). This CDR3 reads CASSPPRRQGQLF. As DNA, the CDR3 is TGTGCCAGCAGCCCCCCACGCCGACAGGGCCAGTTATTC.

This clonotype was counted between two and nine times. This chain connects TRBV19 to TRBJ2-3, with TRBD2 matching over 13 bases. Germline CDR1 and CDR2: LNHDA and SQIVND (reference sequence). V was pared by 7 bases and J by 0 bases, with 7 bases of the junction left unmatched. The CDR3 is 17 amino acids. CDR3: CASMALAGGLSTDTQYF. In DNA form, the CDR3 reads TGTGCCAGTATGGCACTAGCGGGGGGGCTGAGCACAGATACGCAGTATTTT.

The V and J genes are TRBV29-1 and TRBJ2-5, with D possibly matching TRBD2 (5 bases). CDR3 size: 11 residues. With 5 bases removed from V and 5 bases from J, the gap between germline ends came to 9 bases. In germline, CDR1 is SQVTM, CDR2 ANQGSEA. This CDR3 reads CSVNPGETQYF. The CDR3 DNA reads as TGCAGCGTTAACCCGGGGGAGACCCAGTACTTC.

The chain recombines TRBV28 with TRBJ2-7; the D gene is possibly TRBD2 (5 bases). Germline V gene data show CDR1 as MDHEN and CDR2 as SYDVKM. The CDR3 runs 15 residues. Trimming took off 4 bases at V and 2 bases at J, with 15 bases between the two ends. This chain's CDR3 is CASSSLLEKAYEQYF. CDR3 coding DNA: TGTGCCAGCAGTTCATTACTAGAAAAGGCCTACGAGCAGTACTTC.

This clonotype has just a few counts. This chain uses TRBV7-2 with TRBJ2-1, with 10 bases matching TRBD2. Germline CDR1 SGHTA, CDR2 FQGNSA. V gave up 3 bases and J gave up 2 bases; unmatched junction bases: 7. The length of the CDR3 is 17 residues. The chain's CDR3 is CASSLWTSGPPYNEQFF. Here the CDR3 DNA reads TGTGCCAGCAGCTTGTGGACTAGCGGACCCCCCTACAATGAGCAGTTCTTC.

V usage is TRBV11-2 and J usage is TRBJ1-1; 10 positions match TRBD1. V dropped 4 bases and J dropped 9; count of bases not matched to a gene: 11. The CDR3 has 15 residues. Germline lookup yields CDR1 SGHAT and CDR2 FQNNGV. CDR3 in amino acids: CASSSSGTGAKKAFF. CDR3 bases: TGTGCCAGCAGCTCCTCCGGGACAGGGGCGAAAAAAGCTTTCTTT. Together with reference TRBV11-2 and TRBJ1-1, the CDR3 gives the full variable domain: EAGVAQSPRYKIIEKRQSVAFWCNPISGHATLYWYQQILGQGPKLLIQFQNNGVVDDSQLPKDRFSAERLKGVDSTLKIQPAKLEDSAVYLCASSSSGTGAKKAFFGQGTRLTVV.

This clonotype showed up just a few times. The CDR3 reads CASSPEESNQPQHF. In DNA, the CDR3 is TGCGCCAGCAGCCCCGAGGAGAGCAATCAGCCCCAGCATTTT. The genes are TRBV4-1 and TRBJ1-5; no reliable D call. In germline, CDR1 is MGHRA, CDR2 YSYEKL. CDR3 size: 14 residues. V was cut by 4 bases and J by 1 base, with 8 bases left in between.

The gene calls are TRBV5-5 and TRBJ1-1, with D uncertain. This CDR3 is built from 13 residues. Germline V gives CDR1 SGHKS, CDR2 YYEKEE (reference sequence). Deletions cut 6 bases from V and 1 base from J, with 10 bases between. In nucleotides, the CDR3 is TGTGCCAGCACCCGATACGGGAACACTGAAGCTTTCTTT. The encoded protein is CASTRYGNTEAFF. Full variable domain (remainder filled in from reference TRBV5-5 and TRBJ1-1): DAGVTQSPTHLIKTRGQQVTLRCSPISGHKSVSWYQQVLGQGPQFIFQYYEKEERGRGNFPDRFSARQFPNYSSELNVNALLLGDSALYLCASTRYGNTEAFFGQGTRLTVV.

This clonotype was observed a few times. The DNA of the CDR3 is TGTGCCAGCACCTCATCTGGGACGGTTGATCTACGATGGCAGTACTTC. Amino acid sequence: CASTSSGTVDLRWQYF. The chain carries TRBV27 and TRBJ2-7, with D possibly called TRBD1 or TRBD2 (5 bases each). This CDR3 region has 16 residues. V lost 7 bases to trimming and J lost 9 bases, with 28 bases between them. Germline values: CDR1 MNHEY, CDR2 SMNVEV (reference sequence).

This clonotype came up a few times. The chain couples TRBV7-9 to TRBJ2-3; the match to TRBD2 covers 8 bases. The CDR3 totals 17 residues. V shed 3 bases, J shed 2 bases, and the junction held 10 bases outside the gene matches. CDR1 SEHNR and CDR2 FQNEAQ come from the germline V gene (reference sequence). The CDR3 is CASSFFGLAALTDTQYF. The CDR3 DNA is TGTGCCAGCAGCTTCTTCGGACTAGCAGCCCTCACAGATACGCAGTATTTT.

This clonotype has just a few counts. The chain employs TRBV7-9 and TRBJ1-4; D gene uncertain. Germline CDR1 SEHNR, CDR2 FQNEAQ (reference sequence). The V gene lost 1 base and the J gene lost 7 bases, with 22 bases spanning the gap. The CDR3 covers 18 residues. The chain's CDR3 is CASSLDETKDSRAEKLFF. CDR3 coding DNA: TGTGCCAGCAGCTTAGACGAAACGAAGGACTCCCGAGCTGAAAAACTGTTTTTT.

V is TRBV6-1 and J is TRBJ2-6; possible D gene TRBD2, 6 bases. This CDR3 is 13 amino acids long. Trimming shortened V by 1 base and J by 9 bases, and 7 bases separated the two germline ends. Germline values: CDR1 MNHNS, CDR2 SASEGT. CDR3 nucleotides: TGTGCCAGCAGTGAAGGGGACTTCAACGTCCTGACTTTC. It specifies CASSEGDFNVLTF.

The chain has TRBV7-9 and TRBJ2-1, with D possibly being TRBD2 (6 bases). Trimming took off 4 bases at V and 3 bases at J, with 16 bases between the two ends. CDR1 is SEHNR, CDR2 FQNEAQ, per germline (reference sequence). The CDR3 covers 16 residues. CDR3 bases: TGTGCCAGCAGCTCGCCTAGGGGAGGCTACTACAATGAGCAGTTCTTC. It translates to CASSSPRGGYYNEQFF.

CDR3 amino acids: CASHRDSNQPQHF. CDR3 coding DNA: TGTGCCAGTCACCGGGACAGCAATCAGCCCCAGCATTTT. The rearrangement links TRBV19 to TRBJ1-5; the D gene is possibly TRBD1 (5 bases). The V end lost 8 bases, the J end lost 1 base, and 9 bases lay between the germline ends. The CDR3 length is 13 residues. Germline-derived CDR1 and CDR2 are LNHDA and SQIVND (reference sequence).

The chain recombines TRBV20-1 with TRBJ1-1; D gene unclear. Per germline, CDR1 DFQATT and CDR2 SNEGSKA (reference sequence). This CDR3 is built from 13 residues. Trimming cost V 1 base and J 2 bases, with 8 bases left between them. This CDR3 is CSARVWENTEAFF. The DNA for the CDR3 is TGCAGTGCTAGAGTTTGGGAAAACACTGAAGCTTTCTTT.

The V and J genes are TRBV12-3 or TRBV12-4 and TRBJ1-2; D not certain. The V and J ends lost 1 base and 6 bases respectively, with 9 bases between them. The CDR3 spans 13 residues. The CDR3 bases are TGTGCCAGCAGTTTAGGGGGTACCCATGGCTACACCTTC. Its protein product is CASSLGGTHGYTF.

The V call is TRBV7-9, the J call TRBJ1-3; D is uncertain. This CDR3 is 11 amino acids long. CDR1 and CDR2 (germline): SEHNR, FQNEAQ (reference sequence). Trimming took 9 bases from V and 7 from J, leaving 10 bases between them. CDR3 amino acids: CARGVGNTIYF. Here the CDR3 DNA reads TGTGCCAGGGGCGTCGGGAACACCATATATTTT.

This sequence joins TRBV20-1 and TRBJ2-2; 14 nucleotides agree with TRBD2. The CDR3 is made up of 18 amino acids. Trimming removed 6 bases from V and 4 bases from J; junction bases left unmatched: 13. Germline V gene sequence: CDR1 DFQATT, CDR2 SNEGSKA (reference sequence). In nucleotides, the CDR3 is TGCAGTGCCAAAGGACTAGCGGGGGGCTCAGGTAGCACCGGGGAGCTGTTTTTT. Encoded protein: CSAKGLAGGSGSTGELFF.

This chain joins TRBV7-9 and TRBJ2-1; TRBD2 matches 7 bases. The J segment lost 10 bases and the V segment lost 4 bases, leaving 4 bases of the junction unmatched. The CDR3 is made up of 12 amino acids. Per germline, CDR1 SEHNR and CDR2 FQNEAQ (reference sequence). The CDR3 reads CASSYSAGEQFF. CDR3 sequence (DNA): TGTGCCAGCAGCTATTCAGCGGGAGAGCAGTTCTTC.

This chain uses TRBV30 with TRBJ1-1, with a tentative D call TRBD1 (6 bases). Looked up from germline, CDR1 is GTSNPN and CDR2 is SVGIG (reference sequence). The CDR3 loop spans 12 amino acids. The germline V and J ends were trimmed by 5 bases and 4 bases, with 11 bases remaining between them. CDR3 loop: CAWEQGLTEAFF. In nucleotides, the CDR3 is TGTGCCTGGGAACAGGGTCTCACTGAAGCTTTCTTT. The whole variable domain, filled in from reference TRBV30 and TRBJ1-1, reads SQTIHQWPATLVQPVGSPLSLECTVEGTSNPNLYWYRQAAGRGLQLLFYSVGIGQISSEVPQNLSASRPQDRQFILSSKKLLLSDSGFYLCAWEQGLTEAFFGQGTRLTVV.

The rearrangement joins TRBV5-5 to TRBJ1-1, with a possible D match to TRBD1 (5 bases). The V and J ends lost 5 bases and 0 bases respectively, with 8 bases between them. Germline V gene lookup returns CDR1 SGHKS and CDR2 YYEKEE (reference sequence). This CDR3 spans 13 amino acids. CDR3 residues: CASRGDLNTEAFF. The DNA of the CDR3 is TGTGCCAGCAGAGGGGACCTGAACACTGAAGCTTTCTTT.

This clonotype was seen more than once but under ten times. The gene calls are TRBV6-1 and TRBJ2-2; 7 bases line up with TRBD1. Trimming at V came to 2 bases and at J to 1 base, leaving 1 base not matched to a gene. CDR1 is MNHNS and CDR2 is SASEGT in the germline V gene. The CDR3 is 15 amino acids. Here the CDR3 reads CASSEWTGNTGELFF. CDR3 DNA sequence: TGTGCCAGCAGTGAATGGACAGGGAACACCGGGGAGCTGTTTTTT.